Listed here are 12 T cell receptor beta chains from one sample, sequenced in a study of OX40 agonist ivuxolimab in advanced cancers. Profiled with immunoSEQ multiplex PCR; TCRdb holds only in-frame clones, not every one. The sample includes about 93,000 clones, roughly 92% of them seen just once. This sample comprised CD4+ or CD8+ T cells sorted from blood, obtained in a trial of the OX40 agonist ivuxolimab. All receptors derive from an adult with an advanced solid tumor such as melanoma, head and neck, liver or kidney cancer.

V gene TRBV9 combines with J gene TRBJ2-7; D remains unclear. Trimming left V 0 bases short and J 0 bases short, with 4 bases between. There are 13 residues in the CDR3. CDR1 is SGDLS, CDR2 YYNGEE, per germline. DNA of the CDR3: TGTGCCAGCAGCGTAGCGAGCTCCTACGAGCAGTACTTC. This gives the protein CASSVASSYEQYF. Looking up the rest from reference TRBV9 and TRBJ2-7 gives the full variable domain: DSGVTQTPKHLITATGQRVTLRCSPRSGDLSVYWYQQSLDQGLQFLIQYYNGEERAKGNILERFSAQQFPDLHSELNLSSLELGDSALYFCASSVASSYEQYFGPGTRLTVT.

The chain is built from TRBV15 and TRBJ2-3; possibly TRBD1 for D (8 bases). The CDR3 is 16 amino acids. With 4 bases removed from V and 5 bases from J, the gap between germline ends came to 19 bases. Looked up from germline, CDR1 is LNHNV and CDR2 is YYDKDF (reference sequence). This CDR3 is CATSTPDRGGKDTQYF. The CDR3 nucleotides are TGTGCCACCAGCACCCCAGACAGGGGAGGGAAAGATACGCAGTATTTT.

The chain links TRBV23-1 to TRBJ2-7; 7 nucleotides line up with TRBD1. TRBV23-1 belongs to the ORF category, with a function that is uncertain. This CDR3 region has 15 residues. Trimming took 10 bases from V and 1 from J; bases not matched to a gene: 13. Here the CDR3 DNA reads TGCGCCATGAGAGGGGGCGCCGGGACGTCCTACGAGCAGTACTTC. Its translation is CAMRGGAGTSYEQYF.

The chain joins TRBV5-8 to TRBJ2-3; D is unresolved. This CDR3 spans 15 amino acids. Germline CDR1 SGHTS, CDR2 YDEGEE. Trimming removed 1 base at V and 2 bases at J, with 11 bases between. CDR3 in amino acids: CASSLRRRFTDTQYF. CDR3 DNA sequence: TGTGCCAGCAGCTTGCGCCGACGCTTCACAGATACGCAGTATTTT.

J is TRBJ2-5 and V is TRBV6-6, with TRBD1 identical over 10 bases. Germline V gives CDR1 MNHNY, CDR2 SVGAGI (reference sequence). The CDR3 has 16 residues. The V and J ends lost 1 base and 5 bases, in that order; junction bases with no gene match: 7. CDR3 sequence: CASSYFMTGGGETQYF. The DNA of the CDR3 is TGTGCCAGCAGTTACTTCATGACAGGGGGCGGGGAGACCCAGTACTTC.

The rearrangement joins TRBV27 to TRBJ2-1, with D unresolved. CDR1 and CDR2 (germline): MNHEY, SMNVEV (reference sequence). The CDR3 consists of 14 residues. Trimming cost V 2 bases and J 0 bases, with 5 bases left between them. Here the CDR3 DNA reads TGTGCCAGCAGTTTAACCCGCTCCTACAATGAGCAGTTCTTC. Protein sequence: CASSLTRSYNEQFF.

This clone is a singleton in its sample. This rearrangement joins TRBV6-6 to TRBJ2-2; D is possibly TRBD1 (5 bases). Trimming left V 1 base short and J 2 bases short, with 11 bases between. The CDR3 is 16 amino acids. Germline V gene lookup returns CDR1 MNHNY and CDR2 SVGAGI (reference sequence). CDR3 sequence reads: CASSYLETANTGELFF. Here the CDR3 DNA reads TGTGCCAGCAGTTACTTGGAGACAGCTAACACCGGGGAGCTGTTTTTT.

This clone was seen a single time. This rearrangement joins TRBV28 to TRBJ2-2; weak D call: TRBD1 (6 bases). Trimming cost V 0 bases and J 0 bases, with 11 bases left between them. The germline V gene has CDR1 MDHEN and CDR2 SYDVKM. The CDR3 is made up of 17 amino acids. Here the CDR3 reads CASSLWAGATNTGELFF. Here the CDR3 DNA reads TGTGCCAGCAGTTTATGGGCAGGGGCCACGAACACCGGGGAGCTGTTTTTT.

The rearrangement uses TRBV4-1 and TRBJ2-1, with D possibly being TRBD1 or TRBD2 (5 bases each). This CDR3 is built from 15 residues. The V gene lost 0 bases and the J gene lost 4 bases, with 10 bases spanning the gap. CDR1 and CDR2 (germline): MGHRA, YSYEKL. The CDR3 DNA is TGCGCCAGCAGCCAAGACGAGGGGCGGTACAATGAGCAGTTCTTC. Amino acid sequence: CASSQDEGRYNEQFF.

The gene calls are TRBV2 and TRBJ2-3; D remains ambiguous. Germline loops: CDR1 SNHLY, CDR2 FYNNEI. V was shortened by 3 bases and J by 3 bases, with 1 base between the two germline ends. This CDR3 contains 11 residues. This CDR3 reads CASSETDTQYF. CDR3 nucleotide sequence: TGTGCCAGCAGTGAGACAGATACGCAGTATTTT.

Concerning this clone: The same CDR3 also results from other DNA sequences found in this sample. The rearrangement links TRBV13 to TRBJ2-3; D is uncertain. The CDR3 length is 12 residues. V shed 4 bases and J shed 0 bases, with 2 bases lying between them. Germline V lookup: CDR1 PRHDT, CDR2 FYEKMQ (reference sequence). The DNA of the CDR3 is TGTGCCAGCAGCTCGAGCACAGATACGCAGTATTTT. Protein product: CASSSSTDTQYF.

The chain links TRBV7-2 to TRBJ2-5, with TRBD2 identical over 12 bases. The CDR3 totals 17 residues. Trimming removed 5 bases from V and 5 bases from J; junction bases left unmatched: 12. Germline CDR1 and CDR2: SGHTA and FQGNSA. CDR3 in amino acids: CASSPGRLAGELETQYF. The CDR3 DNA is TGTGCCAGCAGCCCCGGCCGACTAGCGGGGGAGCTGGAGACCCAGTACTTC. The entire variable domain, with the rest obtained from reference TRBV7-2 and TRBJ2-5, is as follows: GAGVSQSPSNKVTEKGKDVELRCDPISGHTALYWYRQSLGQGLEFLIYFQGNSAPDKSGLPSDRFSAERTGGSVSTLTIQRTQQEDSAVYLCASSPGRLAGELETQYFGPGTRLLVL.